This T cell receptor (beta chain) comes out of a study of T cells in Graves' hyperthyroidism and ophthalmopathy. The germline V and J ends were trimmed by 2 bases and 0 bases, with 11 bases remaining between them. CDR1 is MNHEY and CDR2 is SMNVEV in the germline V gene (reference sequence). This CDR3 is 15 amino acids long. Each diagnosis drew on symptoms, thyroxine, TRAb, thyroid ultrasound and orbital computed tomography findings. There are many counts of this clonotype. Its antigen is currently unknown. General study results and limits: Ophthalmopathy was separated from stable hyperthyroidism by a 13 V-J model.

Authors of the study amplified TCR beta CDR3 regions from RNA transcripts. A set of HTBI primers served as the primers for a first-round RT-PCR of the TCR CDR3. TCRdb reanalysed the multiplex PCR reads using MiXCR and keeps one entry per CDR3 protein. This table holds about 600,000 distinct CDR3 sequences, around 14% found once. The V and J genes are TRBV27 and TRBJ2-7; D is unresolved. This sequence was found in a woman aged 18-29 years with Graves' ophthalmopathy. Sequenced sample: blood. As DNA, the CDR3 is TGTGCCAGCAGTTTAACTCGGACGAGCTCCTACGAGCAGTACTTC. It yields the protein CASSLTRTSSYEQYF.